This T cell receptor beta chain was sequenced for a study of CD8+ T cells in alopecia areata. cDNA reverse transcribed from extracted RNA served as the sequencing template. Using immunoSEQ multiplex PCR, the repertoire was profiled, and TCRdb retains in-frame clones only, with some absent. The table records over 150,000 clones, 56% of them present only once. PBMCs provided sorted CD4+ and CD8+ T cells. In regard to this clone: The antigen is unknown.

Regarding the study as a whole: In patients, TCRs were shared less clearly than in mice, and HLA may possibly be involved. Lesional tissue from the scalp (especially in alopecia totalis/universalis) showed higher clonality than normal scalp.

The V end was cut by 0 bases, the J end by 5 bases, with 8 bases between. Looked up from germline, CDR1 is SGHRS and CDR2 is YFSETQ. The CDR3 sequence is 13 residues long. Sequenced sample: CD8+ T cells sorted from blood. The TCR was taken from a human donor in good health. V usage is TRBV5-1 and J usage is TRBJ1-1; no definite D call. CDR3 protein: CASSLASGTEAFF. CDR3 nucleotides: TGCGCCAGCAGCTTGGCTTCGGGGACTGAAGCTTTCTTT.